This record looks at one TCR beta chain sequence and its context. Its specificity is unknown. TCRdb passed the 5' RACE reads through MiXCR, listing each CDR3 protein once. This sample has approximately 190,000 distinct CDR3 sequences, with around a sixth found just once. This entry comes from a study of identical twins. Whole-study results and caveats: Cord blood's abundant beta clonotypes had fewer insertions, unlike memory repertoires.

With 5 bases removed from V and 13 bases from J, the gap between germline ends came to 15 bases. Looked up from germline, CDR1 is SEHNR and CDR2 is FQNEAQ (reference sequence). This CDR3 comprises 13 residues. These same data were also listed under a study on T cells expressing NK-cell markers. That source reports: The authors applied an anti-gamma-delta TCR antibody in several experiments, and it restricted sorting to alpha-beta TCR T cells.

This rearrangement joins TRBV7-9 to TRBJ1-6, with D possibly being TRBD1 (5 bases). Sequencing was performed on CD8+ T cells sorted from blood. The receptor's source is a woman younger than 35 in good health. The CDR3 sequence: CASSRGAEAPLHF. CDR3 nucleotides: TGTGCCAGCAGCCGCGGGGCCGAGGCGCCCCTCCACTTT.